These 15 T cell receptor beta chains originate from one sample sequenced in a study of monozygotic twins with inflammatory bowel disease. TCRdb re-called the 5' RACE reads, yielding one record per CDR3 amino acid sequence without DNA. The sample is made up of fewer than 200,000 distinct CDR3 sequences, and the top ten hold about 2.4% of it. The specimen was blood. The receptors shown here come from a human donor with ulcerative colitis or Crohn's disease, or a healthy co-twin of an affected twin (not recorded which).

J is TRBJ2-7 and V is TRBV11-3; the TCRdb call, TRBD1, lacks DNA for checking. CDR1 is SGHNT, CDR2 YENEEA, per germline. The CDR3 runs 16 residues. The CDR3 reads CASSFAGTEDSYEQYF.

The V and J genes are TRBV30 and TRBJ1-1; TCRdb's D call of TRBD1 is untestable without DNA. CDR3 size: 11 residues. Germline V gene sequence: CDR1 GTSNPN, CDR2 SVGIG (reference sequence). CDR3 amino acids: CAWSPVTEAFF.

The chain employs TRBV9 and TRBJ2-1; TCRdb's D call of TRBD2 is untestable without DNA. CDR1 and CDR2 (germline): SGDLS, YYNGEE. CDR3 length: 14 residues. The CDR3 loop reads CASSVRPSSNEQFF.

This chain connects TRBV3-1 to TRBJ1-1; the D call from TCRdb, TRBD1, cannot be confirmed without DNA. This CDR3 has 16 residues. Per germline, CDR1 LGHDT and CDR2 YNNKEL (reference sequence). CDR3 amino acids: CASSPTGNFLNTEAFF.

The chain couples TRBV6-4 to TRBJ2-1; TCRdb picks TRBD1, but there is no DNA to check that call. The V gene's germline CDR1 is MRHNA and CDR2 SNTAGT. The CDR3 loop spans 16 amino acids. The CDR3 reads CASSELGQSGSNEQFF.

The chain has TRBV18 and TRBJ1-2; TCRdb outputs TRBD1, but without DNA this stays unchecked. From germline, CDR1 is KGHSH and CDR2 LQKENI. CDR3 length: 15 amino acids. The CDR3 spells CASSPEIGGNYGYTF. The entire variable domain, with the rest obtained from reference TRBV18 and TRBJ1-2, is as follows: NAGVMQNPRHLVRRRGQEARLRCSPMKGHSHVYWYRQLPEEGLKFMVYLQKENIIDESGMPKERFSAEFPKEGPSILRIQQVVRGDSAAYFCASSPEIGGNYGYTFGSGTRLTVV.

The chain combines TRBV6-1 with TRBJ1-4; as DNA is missing, the TRBD1 call by TCRdb cannot be tested. The CDR3 runs to 14 residues. Germline lookup yields CDR1 MNHNS and CDR2 SASEGT. The CDR3 region is CASSMAAGGEKLFF.

The chain links TRBV20-1 to TRBJ2-3; the TCRdb call, TRBD2, lacks DNA for checking. The germline gives CDR1 DFQATT, CDR2 SNEGSKA (reference sequence). The CDR3 is 14 residues long. CDR3 region: CSASKGLASDTQYF.

The chain's CDR3 is CASSRTGDTEAFF. The chain combines TRBV5-1 with TRBJ1-1; with no DNA, the TCRdb D assignment of TRBD1 cannot be verified. Germline V CDR1 and CDR2: SGHRS, YFSETQ. The CDR3 has 13 amino acids.

The chain links TRBV27 to TRBJ2-7; TCRdb designates TRBD2, a call that cannot be tested without DNA. Germline CDR1 MNHEY, CDR2 SMNVEV (reference sequence). This CDR3 is 15 amino acids long. The CDR3 loop reads CASSWGLAGYYEQYF.

The rearrangement joins TRBV12-3 or TRBV12-4 to TRBJ2-1; the D call of TRBD2 rests on TCRdb alone, since no DNA is present to check it. The CDR3 is 15 residues long. CDR3 residues: CASSPRAKGHNEQFF.

V and J are TRBV20-1 and TRBJ2-1; checking the TCRdb D call of TRBD2 is not possible without DNA. Germline CDR1 reads DFQATT; CDR2 reads SNEGSKA (reference sequence). The CDR3 length is 19 residues. The CDR3 loop is CSAREGTSGRRLVYNEQFF.

CDR3 sequence reads: CASSLNAGPDTQYF. The rearrangement uses TRBV12-3 or TRBV12-4 and TRBJ2-3. The CDR3 totals 14 residues.

The V and J genes are TRBV20-1 and TRBJ2-1; TCRdb gives TRBD1 as the D gene, but with no DNA this cannot be confirmed. Germline V lookup: CDR1 DFQATT, CDR2 SNEGSKA (reference sequence). The length of the CDR3 is 15 residues. The CDR3 loop reads CSARDGTVLGNEQFF.

The rearrangement links TRBV5-1 to TRBJ1-2. The CDR3 contains 12 residues. CDR1 and CDR2 from the germline V gene are SGHRS and YFSETQ. CDR3 in amino acids: CASSVGQSGYTF.